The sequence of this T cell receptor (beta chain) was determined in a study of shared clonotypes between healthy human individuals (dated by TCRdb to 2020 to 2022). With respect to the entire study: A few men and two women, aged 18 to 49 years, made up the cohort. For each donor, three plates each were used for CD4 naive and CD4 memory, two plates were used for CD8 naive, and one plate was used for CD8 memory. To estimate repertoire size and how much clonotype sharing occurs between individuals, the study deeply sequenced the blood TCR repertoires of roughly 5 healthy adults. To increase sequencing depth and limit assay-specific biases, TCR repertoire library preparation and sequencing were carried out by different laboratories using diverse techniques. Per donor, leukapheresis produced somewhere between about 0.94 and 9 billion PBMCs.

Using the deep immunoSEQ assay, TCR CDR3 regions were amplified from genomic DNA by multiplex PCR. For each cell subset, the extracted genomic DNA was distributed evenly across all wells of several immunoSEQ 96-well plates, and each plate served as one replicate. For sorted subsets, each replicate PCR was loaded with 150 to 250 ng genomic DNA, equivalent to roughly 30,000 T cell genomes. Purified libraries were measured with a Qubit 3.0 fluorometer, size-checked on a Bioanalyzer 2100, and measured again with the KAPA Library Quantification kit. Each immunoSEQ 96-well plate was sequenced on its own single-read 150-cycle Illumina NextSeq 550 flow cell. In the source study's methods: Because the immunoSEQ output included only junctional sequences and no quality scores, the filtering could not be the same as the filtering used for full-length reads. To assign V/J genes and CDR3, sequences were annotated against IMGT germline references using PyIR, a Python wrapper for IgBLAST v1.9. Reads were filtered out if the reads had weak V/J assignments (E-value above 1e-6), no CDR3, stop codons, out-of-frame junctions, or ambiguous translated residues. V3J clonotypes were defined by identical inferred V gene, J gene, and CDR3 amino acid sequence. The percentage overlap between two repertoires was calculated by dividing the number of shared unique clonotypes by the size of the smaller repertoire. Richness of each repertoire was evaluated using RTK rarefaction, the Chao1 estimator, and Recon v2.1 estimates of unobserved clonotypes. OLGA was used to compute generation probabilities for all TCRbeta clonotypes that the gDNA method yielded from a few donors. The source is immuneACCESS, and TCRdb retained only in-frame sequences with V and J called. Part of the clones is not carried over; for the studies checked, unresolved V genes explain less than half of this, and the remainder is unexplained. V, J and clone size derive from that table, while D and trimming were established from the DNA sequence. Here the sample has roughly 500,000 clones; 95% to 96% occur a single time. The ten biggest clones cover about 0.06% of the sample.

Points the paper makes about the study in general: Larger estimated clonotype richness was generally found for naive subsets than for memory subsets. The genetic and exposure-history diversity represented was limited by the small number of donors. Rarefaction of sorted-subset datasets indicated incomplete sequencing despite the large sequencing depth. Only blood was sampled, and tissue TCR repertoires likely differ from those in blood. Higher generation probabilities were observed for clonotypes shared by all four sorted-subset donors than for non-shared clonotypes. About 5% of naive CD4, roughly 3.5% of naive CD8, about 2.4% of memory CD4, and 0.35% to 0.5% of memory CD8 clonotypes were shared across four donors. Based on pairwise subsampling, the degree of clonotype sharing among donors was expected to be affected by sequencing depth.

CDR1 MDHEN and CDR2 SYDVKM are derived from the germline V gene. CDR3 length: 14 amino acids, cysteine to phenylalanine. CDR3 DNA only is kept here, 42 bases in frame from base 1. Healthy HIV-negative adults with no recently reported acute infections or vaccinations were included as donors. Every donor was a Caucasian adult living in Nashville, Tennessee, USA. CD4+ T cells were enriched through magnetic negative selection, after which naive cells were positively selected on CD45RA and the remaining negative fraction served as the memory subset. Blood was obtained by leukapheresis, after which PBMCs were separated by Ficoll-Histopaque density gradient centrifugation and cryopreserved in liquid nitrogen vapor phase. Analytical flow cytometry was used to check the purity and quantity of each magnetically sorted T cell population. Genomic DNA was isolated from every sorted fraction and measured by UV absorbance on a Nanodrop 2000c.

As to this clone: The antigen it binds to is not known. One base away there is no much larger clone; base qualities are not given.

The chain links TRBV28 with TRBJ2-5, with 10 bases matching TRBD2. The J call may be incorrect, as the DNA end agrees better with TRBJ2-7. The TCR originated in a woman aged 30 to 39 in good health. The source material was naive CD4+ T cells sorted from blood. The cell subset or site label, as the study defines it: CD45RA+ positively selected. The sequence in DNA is TGTGCCAGCAGTTTGGGACTAGCGATCCACGAGCAGTACTTC. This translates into CASSLGLAIHEQYF.